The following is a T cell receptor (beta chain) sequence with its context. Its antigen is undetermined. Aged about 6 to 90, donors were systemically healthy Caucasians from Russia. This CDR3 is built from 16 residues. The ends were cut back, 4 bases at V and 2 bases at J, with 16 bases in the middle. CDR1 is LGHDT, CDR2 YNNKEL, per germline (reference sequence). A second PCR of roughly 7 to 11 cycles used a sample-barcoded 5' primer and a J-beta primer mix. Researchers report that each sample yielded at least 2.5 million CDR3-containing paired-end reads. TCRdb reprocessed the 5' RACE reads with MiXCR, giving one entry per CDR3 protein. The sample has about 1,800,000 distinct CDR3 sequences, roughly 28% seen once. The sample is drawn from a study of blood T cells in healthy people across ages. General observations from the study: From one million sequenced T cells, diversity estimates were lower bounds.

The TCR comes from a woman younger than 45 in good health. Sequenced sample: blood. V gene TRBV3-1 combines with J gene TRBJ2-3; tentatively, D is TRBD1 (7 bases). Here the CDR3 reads CASSRRGTDNTDTQYF. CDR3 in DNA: TGTGCCAGCAGCCGCCGGGGGACAGACAACACAGATACGCAGTATTTT.